The next 22 T cell receptor beta chains were all read from a single sample in a study of cytomegalovirus exposure and HLA in healthy donors. The PCR used 60 Vbeta and 13 Jbeta primers. Generated by immunoSEQ multiplex PCR, the TCRdb table keeps only in-frame clones and is missing some. The repertoire has tens of thousands of clones, approximately 84% of them found once; the top ten carry around 2.4%. Sequencing was carried out using PBMCs. These receptors all stem from a woman aged 45-60 years in good health and CMV-seronegative.

The chain has TRBV7-3 and TRBJ2-2, with D perhaps matching TRBD1 (5 bases). Trimming removed 5 bases at V and 5 bases at J, with 12 bases between. Germline V gene lookup returns CDR1 SGHTA and CDR2 FQGTGA. The CDR3 extends over 14 amino acids. DNA for the CDR3: TGTGCCAGCAGCCACTCCTCAGGGACCGGGGAGCTGTTTTTT. Translation gives CASSHSSGTGELFF.

V gene TRBV5-6 combines with J gene TRBJ1-4; perhaps TRBD1 as D (6 bases). CDR3 size: 18 residues. Trimming stripped 1 base from V and 7 bases from J, with 23 bases between. CDR1 is SGHDT and CDR2 is YYEEEE in the germline V gene. Here the CDR3 reads CASSLTGRDEEPVEKLFF. The CDR3 DNA reads TGTGCCAGCAGCTTGACAGGGAGGGACGAAGAGCCGGTTGAAAAACTGTTTTTT.

The chain links TRBV6-6 to TRBJ1-4; D unresolved. Germline CDR1 reads MNHNY; CDR2 reads SVGAGI (reference sequence). The length of the CDR3 is 14 residues. The ends were cut back, 5 bases at V and 2 bases at J, with 9 bases in the middle. CDR3 coding DNA: TGTGCCAGCAGTCAGACACCTACTAATGAAAAACTGTTTTTT. Its protein is CASSQTPTNEKLFF.

The genes are TRBV9 and TRBJ1-5, with TRBD1 identical over 7 bases. The CDR3 covers 14 residues. With 3 bases clipped from V and 6 bases from J, the junction kept 6 bases outside the gene matches. Germline V gives CDR1 SGDLS, CDR2 YYNGEE. CDR3 in amino acids: CASSGQGDSQPQHF. CDR3 in DNA: TGTGCCAGCAGCGGGCAGGGGGACAGTCAGCCCCAGCATTTT. Looking up the rest from reference TRBV9 and TRBJ1-5 gives the full variable domain: DSGVTQTPKHLITATGQRVTLRCSPRSGDLSVYWYQQSLDQGLQFLIQYYNGEERAKGNILERFSAQQFPDLHSELNLSSLELGDSALYFCASSGQGDSQPQHFGDGTRLSIL.

This chain joins TRBV7-2 and TRBJ1-2; 8 positions match TRBD1. In germline, CDR1 is SGHTA, CDR2 FQGNSA. The CDR3 totals 16 residues. The ends lost 4 bases at V and 8 bases at J; junction bases unmatched: 15. The CDR3 sequence is CASSSGQGRTLGGYTF. The CDR3 coding sequence is TGTGCCAGCAGCTCCGGACAGGGAAGGACATTGGGCGGCTACACCTTC.

The chain links TRBV10-3 to TRBJ2-2, with unresolved D. Germline assignment: CDR1 ENHRY and CDR2 SYGVKD. The CDR3 length is 12 residues. V dropped 10 bases and J dropped 0 bases, with 6 bases sitting between them. CDR3 loop: CANQANTGELFF. CDR3 DNA: TGTGCCAACCAGGCGAACACCGGGGAGCTGTTTTTT.

This chain joins TRBV4-1 and TRBJ1-2; 8 positions match TRBD1. V trimming: 2 bases; J trimming: 5 bases; junction bases outside the gene matches: 10. The CDR3 runs to 16 residues. Germline-derived CDR1 and CDR2 are MGHRA and YSYEKL. The CDR3 DNA follows: TGCGCCAGCAGCCAAACCCCAAGGACAGGGAGTTATGGCTACACCTTC. Its translation: CASSQTPRTGSYGYTF.

V and J are TRBV5-6 and TRBJ1-5; D is unresolved. There are 16 residues in the CDR3. The V and J ends lost 4 bases and 0 bases respectively, with 14 bases between them. Per the germline V gene, CDR1 is SGHDT and CDR2 is YYEEEE. The DNA of the CDR3 is TGTGCCAGCAGCCGAGATGGTGCCTATAGCAATCAGCCCCAGCATTTT. As protein: CASSRDGAYSNQPQHF.

The chain carries TRBV7-2 and TRBJ2-3, with D perhaps TRBD1 (5 bases). V lost 6 bases to trimming and J lost 9 bases, with 13 bases between them. Germline loops: CDR1 SGHTA, CDR2 FQGNSA. The length of the CDR3 is 12 residues. The CDR3 DNA is TGTGCCAGCAGGCCCGACAGTCCGACGCAGTATTTT. It specifies CASRPDSPTQYF. Variable domain in full (rest from reference TRBV7-2 and TRBJ2-3): GAGVSQSPSNKVTEKGKDVELRCDPISGHTALYWYRQSLGQGLEFLIYFQGNSAPDKSGLPSDRFSAERTGGSVSTLTIQRTQQEDSAVYLCASRPDSPTQYFGPGTRLTVL.

This clone was observed a handful of times. V and J are TRBV5-6 and TRBJ1-1, with a possible D match to TRBD1 (6 bases). CDR3 length: 12 residues. From germline, CDR1 is SGHDT and CDR2 YYEEEE. Trimming pared 7 bases from V and 7 bases from J, leaving 14 bases between. CDR3 DNA sequence: TGTGCCAGCCCAGGGGCTTACAGTGAAGCTTTCTTT. Amino acids: CASPGAYSEAFF.

The chain combines TRBV19 with TRBJ1-1; tentative D call: TRBD1 (6 bases). V was clipped by 5 bases and J by 3 bases, with 13 bases between them. Germline CDR1 LNHDA, CDR2 SQIVND (reference sequence). The CDR3 is made up of 14 amino acids. The DNA of the CDR3 is TGTGCCAGTAGTCCTCCGCAGGGGTACACTGAAGCTTTCTTT. This gives the protein CASSPPQGYTEAFF.

The V gene is TRBV4-3, the J gene TRBJ2-3, with a weak D call TRBD2 (6 bases). Germline V gene sequence: CDR1 LGHNA, CDR2 YSLEER. This CDR3 is 17 amino acids long. The V gene lost 0 bases and the J gene lost 1 base, with 14 bases spanning the gap. The CDR3 sequence is CASSQDSSSVGTDTQYF. In DNA, the CDR3 is TGCGCCAGCAGCCAAGATTCTTCTAGCGTAGGCACAGATACGCAGTATTTT.

This chain joins TRBV30 and TRBJ2-5; D unclear. The V and J ends lost 0 bases and 5 bases respectively, with 10 bases between them. CDR3 length: 13 amino acids. Germline-derived CDR1 and CDR2 are GTSNPN and SVGIG (reference sequence). CDR3: CAWSVVVAETQYF. The CDR3 DNA is TGTGCCTGGAGTGTTGTAGTTGCGGAGACCCAGTACTTC.

This chain joins TRBV6-5 and TRBJ2-3; TRBD2 matches at 8 bases. The CDR3 runs 15 residues. V was pared by 6 bases and J by 5 bases, with 10 bases of the junction left unmatched. Germline CDR1 is MNHEY and CDR2 is SVGAGI. The CDR3 sequence is CASSPTRGAVDTQYF. DNA for the CDR3: TGTGCCAGCAGCCCAACGCGGGGGGCGGTAGATACGCAGTATTTT.

This chain joins TRBV4-1 and TRBJ1-2; D ambiguous. This CDR3 is built from 13 residues. The V end was cut by 0 bases, the J end by 6 bases, with 8 bases between. The germline V gene has CDR1 MGHRA and CDR2 YSYEKL. The CDR3 DNA reads as TGCGCCAGCAGCCAAGATCCGGGGAATGGCTACACCTTC. Translation: CASSQDPGNGYTF.

The chain is built from TRBV9 and TRBJ1-1; no reliable D call. With 7 bases removed from V and 2 bases from J, the gap between germline ends came to 9 bases. Germline CDR1 is SGDLS and CDR2 is YYNGEE. The CDR3 totals 12 residues. This chain's CDR3 is CASGPPNTEAFF. DNA for the CDR3: TGTGCCAGCGGCCCGCCTAACACTGAAGCTTTCTTT.

V usage is TRBV5-1 and J usage is TRBJ2-5; 13 bases line up with TRBD2. CDR3 size: 14 residues. Germline V gives CDR1 SGHRS, CDR2 YFSETQ. Trimming removed 5 bases from V and 4 bases from J; junction bases left unmatched: 2. This CDR3 is CASRLAGGRETQYF. The CDR3 DNA reads TGCGCCAGCAGACTAGCGGGGGGGCGAGAGACCCAGTACTTC.

J is TRBJ1-2 and V is TRBV30; TRBD1 matches at 7 bases. Unmatched junction bases numbered 15, after V lost 1 base and J lost 4 bases. CDR3 length equals 17 residues. Germline loops: CDR1 GTSNPN, CDR2 SVGIG (reference sequence). CDR3 residues: CAWSGGQKVMVGYGYTF. DNA of the CDR3: TGTGCCTGGAGTGGGGGACAGAAGGTGATGGTCGGCTATGGCTACACCTTC.

This rearrangement joins TRBV7-9 to TRBJ2-5; tentative D call: TRBD1 (6 bases). Deletions cut 1 base from V and 2 bases from J, with 11 bases between. The CDR3 covers 15 residues. CDR1 and CDR2 (germline): SEHNR, FQNEAQ (reference sequence). DNA for the CDR3: TGTGCCAGCAGCTTAGAGACAGGTCCTCAAGAGACCCAGTACTTC. The encoded protein is CASSLETGPQETQYF.

The chain carries TRBV12-5 and TRBJ2-2; possible D gene TRBD2, 6 bases. Looked up from germline, CDR1 is LGHNT and CDR2 is FRNRAP. There are 15 residues in the CDR3. Trimming left V 4 bases short and J 4 bases short, with 13 bases between. The CDR3 here is CASGWIRDSTGELFF. Written as DNA, the CDR3 is TGTGCTAGTGGTTGGATCCGGGACTCCACCGGGGAGCTGTTTTTT.

The V and J genes are TRBV2 and TRBJ1-5, with a weak D call TRBD1 (6 bases). Trimming shortened V by 0 bases and J by 6 bases, and 12 bases separated the two germline ends. The CDR3 runs 15 residues. From germline, CDR1 is SNHLY and CDR2 FYNNEI. CDR3 loop: CASSEAGLGGQPQHF. The CDR3 DNA sequence: TGTGCCAGCAGTGAAGCAGGGCTAGGGGGTCAGCCCCAGCATTTT.

The chain has TRBV2 and TRBJ2-1; D is unresolved. V lost 6 bases, J lost 3 bases, and 15 bases lay in between. This CDR3 is 15 amino acids long. Germline V CDR1 and CDR2: SNHLY, FYNNEI. The CDR3 bases are TGTGCCAGCAGAAGAGGCGGCCCCAACTACAATGAGCAGTTCTTC. Translated: CASRRGGPNYNEQFF.